The clone carrying this TCR beta chain was seen a handful of times. The sample originates from a study of CD8 T cells in ankylosing spondylitis. A single record per CDR3 protein comes from TCRdb applying MiXCR to the 5' RACE reads. The sample yields hundreds of thousands of distinct CDR3 sequences, about a fifth seen once. This receptor was identified in a female donor with ankylosing spondylitis or in good health (not recorded which). The sample consisted of blood, either unsorted or a sorted T cell fraction (not recorded which).

This CDR3 is CASSHGPGTGRGVGYTF. The CDR3 nucleotides read TGTGCCAGCTCTCATGGGCCCGGGACAGGGCGAGGTGTGGGCTACACCTTC. The rearrangement links TRBV7-8 to TRBJ1-2, with 9 bases matching TRBD1. This CDR3 has 17 residues. With 8 bases clipped from V and 8 bases from J, the junction kept 21 bases outside the gene matches. CDR1 is SGHVS and CDR2 is FQNEAQ in the germline V gene.